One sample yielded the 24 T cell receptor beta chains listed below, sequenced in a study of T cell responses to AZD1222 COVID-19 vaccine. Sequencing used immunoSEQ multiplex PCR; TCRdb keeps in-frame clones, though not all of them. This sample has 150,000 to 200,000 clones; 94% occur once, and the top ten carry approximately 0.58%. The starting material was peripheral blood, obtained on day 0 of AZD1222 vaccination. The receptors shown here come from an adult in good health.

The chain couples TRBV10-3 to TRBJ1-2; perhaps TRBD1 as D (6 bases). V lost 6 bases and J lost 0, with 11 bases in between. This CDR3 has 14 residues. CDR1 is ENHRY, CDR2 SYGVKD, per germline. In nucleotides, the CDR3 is TGTGCCATCAGCGGACAGTCAGCTAACTATGGCTACACCTTC. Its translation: CAISGQSANYGYTF.

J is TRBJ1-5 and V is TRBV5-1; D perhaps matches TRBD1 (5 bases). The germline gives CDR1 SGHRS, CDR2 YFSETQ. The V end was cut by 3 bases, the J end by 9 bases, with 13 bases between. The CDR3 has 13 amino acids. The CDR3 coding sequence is TGCGCCAGCAGCTGGTCGAGGGGAGGGCCCCAGCATTTT. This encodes CASSWSRGGPQHF. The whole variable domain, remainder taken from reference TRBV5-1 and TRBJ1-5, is KAGVTQTPRYLIKTRGQQVTLSCSPISGHRSVSWYQQTPGQGLQFLFEYFSETQRNKGNFPGRFSGRQFSNSRSEMNVSTLELGDSALYLCASSWSRGGPQHFGDGTRLSIL.

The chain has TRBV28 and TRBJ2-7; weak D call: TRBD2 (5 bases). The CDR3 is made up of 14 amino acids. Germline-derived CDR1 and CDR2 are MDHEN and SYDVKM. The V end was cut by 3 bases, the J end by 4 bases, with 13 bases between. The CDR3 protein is CASSFPGSAYEQYF. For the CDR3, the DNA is TGTGCCAGCAGTTTCCCGGGATCCGCTTACGAGCAGTACTTC. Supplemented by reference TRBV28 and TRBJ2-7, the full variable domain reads DVKVTQSSRYLVKRTGEKVFLECVQDMDHENMFWYRQDPGLGLRLIYFSYDVKMKEKGDIPEGYSVSREKKERFSLILESASTNQTSMYLCASSFPGSAYEQYFGPGTRLTVT.

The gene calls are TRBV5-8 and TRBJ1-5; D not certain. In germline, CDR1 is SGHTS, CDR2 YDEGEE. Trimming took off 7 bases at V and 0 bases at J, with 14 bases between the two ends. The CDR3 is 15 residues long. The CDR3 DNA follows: TGTGCCAGCCGCTCGACCGAGAATAGCAATCAGCCCCAGCATTTT. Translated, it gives CASRSTENSNQPQHF.

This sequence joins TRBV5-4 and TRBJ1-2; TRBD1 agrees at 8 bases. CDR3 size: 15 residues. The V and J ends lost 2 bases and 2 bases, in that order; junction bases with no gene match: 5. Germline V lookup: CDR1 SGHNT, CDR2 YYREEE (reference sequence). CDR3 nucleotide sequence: TGTGCCAGCAGCTTACCGGGACAGGCCAACTATGGCTACACCTTC. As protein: CASSLPGQANYGYTF.

CDR3 nucleotide sequence: TGCGCCAGCAGAACCCACACTGGGGGGGGTCTTAACTATGGCTACACCTTC. Residues: CASRTHTGGGLNYGYTF. V usage is TRBV5-1 and J usage is TRBJ1-2, with a tentative D call TRBD1 (5 bases). The CDR3 loop spans 17 amino acids. The V end was cut by 5 bases, the J end by 1 base, with 21 bases between. Germline V gene lookup returns CDR1 SGHRS and CDR2 YFSETQ. The whole variable domain, remainder taken from reference TRBV5-1 and TRBJ1-2, is KAGVTQTPRYLIKTRGQQVTLSCSPISGHRSVSWYQQTPGQGLQFLFEYFSETQRNKGNFPGRFSGRQFSNSRSEMNVSTLELGDSALYLCASRTHTGGGLNYGYTFGSGTRLTVV.

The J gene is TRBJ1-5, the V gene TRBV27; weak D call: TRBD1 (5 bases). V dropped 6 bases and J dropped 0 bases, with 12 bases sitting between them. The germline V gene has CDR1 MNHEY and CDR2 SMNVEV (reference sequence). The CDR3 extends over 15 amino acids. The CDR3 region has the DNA TGTGCCAGCAGACCTTCAGGGTTTAGCAATCAGCCCCAGCATTTT. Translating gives CASRPSGFSNQPQHF.

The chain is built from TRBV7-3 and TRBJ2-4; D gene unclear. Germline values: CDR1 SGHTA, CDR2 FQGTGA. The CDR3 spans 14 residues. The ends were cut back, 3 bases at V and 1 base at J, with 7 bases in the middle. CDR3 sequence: CASSFGRAKNIQYF. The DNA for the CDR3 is TGTGCCAGCAGCTTTGGTAGGGCCAAAAACATTCAGTACTTC.

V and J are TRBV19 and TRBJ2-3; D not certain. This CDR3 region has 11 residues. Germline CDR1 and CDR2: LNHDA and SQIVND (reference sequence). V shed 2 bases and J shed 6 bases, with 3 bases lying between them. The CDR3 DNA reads TGTGCCAGTAGTATAACGGATACGCAGTATTTT. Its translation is CASSITDTQYF.

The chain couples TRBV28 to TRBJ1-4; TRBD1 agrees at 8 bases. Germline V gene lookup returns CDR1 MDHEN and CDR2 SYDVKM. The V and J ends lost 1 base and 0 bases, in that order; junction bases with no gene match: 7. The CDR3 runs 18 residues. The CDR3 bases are TGTGCCAGCAGTTTATCTAGGACAGGGAAGACAACTAATGAAAAACTGTTTTTT. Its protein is CASSLSRTGKTTNEKLFF.

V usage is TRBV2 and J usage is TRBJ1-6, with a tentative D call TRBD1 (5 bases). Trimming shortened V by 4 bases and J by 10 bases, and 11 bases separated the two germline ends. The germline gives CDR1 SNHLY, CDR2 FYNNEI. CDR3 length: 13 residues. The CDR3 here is CASSGEGRSPLHF. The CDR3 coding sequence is TGTGCCAGCAGTGGGGAGGGGAGATCACCCCTCCACTTT. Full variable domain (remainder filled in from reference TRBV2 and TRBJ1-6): EPEVTQTPSHQVTQMGQEVILRCVPISNHLYFYWYRQILGQKVEFLVSFYNNEISEKSEIFDDQFSVERPDGSNFTLKIRSTKLEDSAMYFCASSGEGRSPLHFGNGTRLTVT.

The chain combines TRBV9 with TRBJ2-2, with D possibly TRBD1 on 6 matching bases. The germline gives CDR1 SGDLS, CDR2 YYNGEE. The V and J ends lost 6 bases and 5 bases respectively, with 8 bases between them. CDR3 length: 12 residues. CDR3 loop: CASIQGTGELFF. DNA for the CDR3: TGTGCCAGCATCCAGGGGACCGGGGAGCTGTTTTTT.

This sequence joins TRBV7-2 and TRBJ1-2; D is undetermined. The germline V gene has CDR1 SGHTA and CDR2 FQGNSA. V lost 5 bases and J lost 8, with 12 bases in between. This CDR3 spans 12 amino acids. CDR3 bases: TGTGCCAGCAGCCCGGACCTCGGGGGCTACACCTTC. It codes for CASSPDLGGYTF.

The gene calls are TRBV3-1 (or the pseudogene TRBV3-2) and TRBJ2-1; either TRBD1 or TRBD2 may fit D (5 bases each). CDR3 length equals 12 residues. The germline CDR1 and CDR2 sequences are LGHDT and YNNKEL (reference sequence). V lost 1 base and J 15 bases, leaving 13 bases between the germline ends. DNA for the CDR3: TGTGCCAGCAGCCAAGTTGGGGACGGTCGGTTCTTC. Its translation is CASSQVGDGRFF.

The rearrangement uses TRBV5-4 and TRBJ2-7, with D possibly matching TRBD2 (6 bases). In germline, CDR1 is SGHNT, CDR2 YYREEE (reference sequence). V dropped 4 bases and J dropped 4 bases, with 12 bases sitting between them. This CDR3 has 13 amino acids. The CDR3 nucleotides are TGTGCCAGCAGCCCGGGGGACGTTTACGAGCAGTACTTC. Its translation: CASSPGDVYEQYF. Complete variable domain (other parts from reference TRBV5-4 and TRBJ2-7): ETGVTQSPTHLIKTRGQQVTLRCSSQSGHNTVSWYQQALGQGPQFIFQYYREEENGRGNFPPRFSGLQFPNYSSELNVNALELDDSALYLCASSPGDVYEQYFGPGTRLTVT.

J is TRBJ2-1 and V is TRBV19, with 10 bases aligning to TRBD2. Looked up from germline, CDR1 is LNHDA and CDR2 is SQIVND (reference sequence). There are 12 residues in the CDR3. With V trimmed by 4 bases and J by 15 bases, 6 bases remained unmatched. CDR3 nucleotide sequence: TGTGCCAGTAGTAAGCGGGGGGGTGAAGGGTTCTTC. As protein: CASSKRGGEGFF.

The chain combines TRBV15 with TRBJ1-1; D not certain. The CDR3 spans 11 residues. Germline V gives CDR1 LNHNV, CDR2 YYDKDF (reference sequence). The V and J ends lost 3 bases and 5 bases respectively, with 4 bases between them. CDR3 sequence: CATSSGTEAFF. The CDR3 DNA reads TGTGCCACCAGCAGCGGTACTGAAGCTTTCTTT.

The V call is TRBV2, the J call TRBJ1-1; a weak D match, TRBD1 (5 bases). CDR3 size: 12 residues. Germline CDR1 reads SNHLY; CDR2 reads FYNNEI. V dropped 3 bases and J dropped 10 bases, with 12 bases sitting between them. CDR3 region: CASSENGGRAFF. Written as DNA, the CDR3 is TGTGCCAGCAGTGAGAACGGGGGGAGAGCTTTCTTT. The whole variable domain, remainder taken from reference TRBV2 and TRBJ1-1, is EPEVTQTPSHQVTQMGQEVILRCVPISNHLYFYWYRQILGQKVEFLVSFYNNEISEKSEIFDDQFSVERPDGSNFTLKIRSTKLEDSAMYFCASSENGGRAFFGQGTRLTVV.

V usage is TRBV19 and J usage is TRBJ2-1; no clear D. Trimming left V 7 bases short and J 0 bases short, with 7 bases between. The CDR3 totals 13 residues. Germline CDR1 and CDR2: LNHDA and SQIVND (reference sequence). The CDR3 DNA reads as TGTGCCAGTAAAAAGGACTCCTACAATGAGCAGTTCTTC. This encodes CASKKDSYNEQFF.

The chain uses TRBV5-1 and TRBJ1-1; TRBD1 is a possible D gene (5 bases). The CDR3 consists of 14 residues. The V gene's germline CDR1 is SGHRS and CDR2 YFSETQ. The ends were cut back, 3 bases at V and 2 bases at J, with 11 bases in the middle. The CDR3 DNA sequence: TGCGCCAGCAGCTACAACGGGGGTAACACTGAAGCTTTCTTT. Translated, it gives CASSYNGGNTEAFF.

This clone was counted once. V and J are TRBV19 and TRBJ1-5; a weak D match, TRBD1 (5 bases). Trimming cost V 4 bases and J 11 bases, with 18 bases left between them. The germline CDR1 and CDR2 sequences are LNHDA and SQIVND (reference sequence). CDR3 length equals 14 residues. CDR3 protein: CASSTYLAEGAQHF. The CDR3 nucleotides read TGTGCCAGTAGTACGTATCTCGCCGAAGGGGCCCAGCATTTT.

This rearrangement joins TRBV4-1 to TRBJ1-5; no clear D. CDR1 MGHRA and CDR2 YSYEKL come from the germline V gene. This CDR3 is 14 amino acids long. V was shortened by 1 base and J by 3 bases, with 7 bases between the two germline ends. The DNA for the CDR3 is TGCGCCAGCAGCCAAGGCATAGACAATCAGCCCCAGCATTTT. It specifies CASSQGIDNQPQHF.

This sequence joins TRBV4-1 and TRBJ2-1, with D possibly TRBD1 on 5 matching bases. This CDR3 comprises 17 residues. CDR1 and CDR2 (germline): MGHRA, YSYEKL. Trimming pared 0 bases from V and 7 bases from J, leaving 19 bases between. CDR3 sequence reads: CASSQDRATQGRNEQFF. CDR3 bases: TGCGCCAGCAGCCAAGATAGAGCAACCCAGGGCAGAAATGAGCAGTTCTTC.

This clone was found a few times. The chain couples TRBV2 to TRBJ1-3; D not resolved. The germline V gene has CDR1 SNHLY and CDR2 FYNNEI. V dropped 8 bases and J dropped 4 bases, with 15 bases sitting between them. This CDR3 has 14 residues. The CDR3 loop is CASLEQPGGNTIYF. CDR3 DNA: TGTGCCAGCCTAGAGCAGCCGGGAGGAAACACCATATATTTT.